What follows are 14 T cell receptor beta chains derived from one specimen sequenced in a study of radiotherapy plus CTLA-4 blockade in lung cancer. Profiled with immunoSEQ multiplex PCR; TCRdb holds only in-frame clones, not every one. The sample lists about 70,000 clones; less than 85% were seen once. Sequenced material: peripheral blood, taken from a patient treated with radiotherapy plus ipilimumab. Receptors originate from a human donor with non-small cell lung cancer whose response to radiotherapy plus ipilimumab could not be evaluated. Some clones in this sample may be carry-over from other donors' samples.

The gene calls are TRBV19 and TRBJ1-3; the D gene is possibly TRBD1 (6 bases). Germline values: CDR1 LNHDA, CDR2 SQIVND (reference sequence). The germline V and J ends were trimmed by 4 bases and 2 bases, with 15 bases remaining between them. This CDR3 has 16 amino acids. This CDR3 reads CASSTKNRAAGNTIYF. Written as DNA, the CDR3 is TGTGCCAGTAGTACAAAAAACAGGGCGGCTGGAAACACCATATATTTT.

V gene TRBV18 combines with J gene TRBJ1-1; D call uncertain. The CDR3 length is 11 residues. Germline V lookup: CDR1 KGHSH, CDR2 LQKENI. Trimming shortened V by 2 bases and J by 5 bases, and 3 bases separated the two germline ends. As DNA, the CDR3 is TGTGCCAGCTCACCAACAACTGAAGCTTTCTTT. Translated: CASSPTTEAFF.

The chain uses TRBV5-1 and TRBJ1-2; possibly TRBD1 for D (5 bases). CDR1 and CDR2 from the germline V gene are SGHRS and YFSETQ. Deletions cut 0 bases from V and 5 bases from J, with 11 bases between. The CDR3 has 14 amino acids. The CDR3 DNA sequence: TGCGCCAGCAGCTTGGTAGGGGCGGATTATGGCTACACCTTC. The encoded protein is CASSLVGADYGYTF.

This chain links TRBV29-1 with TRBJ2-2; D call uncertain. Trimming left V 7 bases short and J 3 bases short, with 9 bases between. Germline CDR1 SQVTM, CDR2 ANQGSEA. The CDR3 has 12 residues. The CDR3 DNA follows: TGCAGCGCCCACCCGGACACCGGGGAGCTGTTTTTT. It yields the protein CSAHPDTGELFF.

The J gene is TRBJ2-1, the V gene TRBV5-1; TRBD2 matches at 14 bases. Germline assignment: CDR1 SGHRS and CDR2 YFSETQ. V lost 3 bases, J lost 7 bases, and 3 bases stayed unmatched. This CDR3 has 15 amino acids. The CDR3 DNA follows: TGCGCCAGCAGCTCGGGACTAGCGGGGGTGAATGAGCAGTTCTTC. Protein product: CASSSGLAGVNEQFF.

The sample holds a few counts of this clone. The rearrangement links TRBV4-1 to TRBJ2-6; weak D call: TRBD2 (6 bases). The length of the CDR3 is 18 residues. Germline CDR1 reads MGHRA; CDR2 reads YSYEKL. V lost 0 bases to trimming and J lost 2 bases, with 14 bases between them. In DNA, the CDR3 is TGCGCCAGCAGCCAAGAAACCCCCCCGGGGGCTGGGGCCAACGTCCTGACTTTC. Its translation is CASSQETPPGAGANVLTF.

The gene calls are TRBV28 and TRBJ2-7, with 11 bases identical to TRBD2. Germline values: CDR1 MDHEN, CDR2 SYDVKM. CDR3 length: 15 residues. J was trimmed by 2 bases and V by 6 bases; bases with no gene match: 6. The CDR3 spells CASSSYSGGAYEQYF. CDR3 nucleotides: TGTGCCAGCAGCTCCTATAGCGGGGGGGCCTACGAGCAGTACTTC.

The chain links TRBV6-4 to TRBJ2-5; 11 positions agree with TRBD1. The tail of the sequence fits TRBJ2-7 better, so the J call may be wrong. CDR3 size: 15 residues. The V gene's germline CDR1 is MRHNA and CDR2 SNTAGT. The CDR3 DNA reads TGTGCCAGCAGTGACTGGGACAGGGGGTGGAACGAGCAGTACTTC. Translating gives CASSDWDRGWNEQYF.

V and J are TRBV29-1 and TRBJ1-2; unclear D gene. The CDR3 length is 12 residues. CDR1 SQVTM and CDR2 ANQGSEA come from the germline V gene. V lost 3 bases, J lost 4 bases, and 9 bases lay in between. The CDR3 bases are TGCAGCGTTGATGAGGGAATCTATGGCTACACCTTC. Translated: CSVDEGIYGYTF.

As DNA, the CDR3 is TGTGCCAGCAGTTTCCAGGGCTTTCGATACAATGAGCAGTTCTTC. Encoded protein: CASSFQGFRYNEQFF. V gene TRBV28 combines with J gene TRBJ2-1, with D possibly matching TRBD1 (5 bases). Germline V CDR1 and CDR2: MDHEN, SYDVKM. This CDR3 is built from 15 residues. V was trimmed by 3 bases and J by 4 bases, leaving 13 bases between them. The complete variable domain, with remaining parts taken from reference TRBV28 and TRBJ2-1, reads DVKVTQSSRYLVKRTGEKVFLECVQDMDHENMFWYRQDPGLGLRLIYFSYDVKMKEKGDIPEGYSVSREKKERFSLILESASTNQTSMYLCASSFQGFRYNEQFFGPGTRLTVL.

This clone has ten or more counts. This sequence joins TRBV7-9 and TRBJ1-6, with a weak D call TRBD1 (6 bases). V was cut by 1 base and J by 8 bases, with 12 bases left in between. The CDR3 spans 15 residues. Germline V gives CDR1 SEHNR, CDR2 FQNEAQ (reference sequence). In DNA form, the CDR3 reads TGTGCCAGCAGCTTAGAGCGGGGGCACTATTCACCCCTCCACTTT. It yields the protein CASSLERGHYSPLHF.

The CDR3 DNA sequence: TGTGCCAGCAGTCCGGGACTGAGATACAGCTCCTACGAGCAGTACTTC. The encoded protein is CASSPGLRYSSYEQYF. The gene calls are TRBV7-2 and TRBJ2-7; D perhaps matches TRBD2 (6 bases). V was pared by 6 bases and J by 0 bases, with 18 bases between. The CDR3 totals 16 residues. Germline V gene lookup returns CDR1 SGHTA and CDR2 FQGNSA.

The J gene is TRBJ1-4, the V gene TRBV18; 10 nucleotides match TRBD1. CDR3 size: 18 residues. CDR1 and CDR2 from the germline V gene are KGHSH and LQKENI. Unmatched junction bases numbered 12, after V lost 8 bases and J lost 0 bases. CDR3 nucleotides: TGTGCCAGCGCCCGGGACAGGGGTGTGTTTGCAACTAATGAAAAACTGTTTTTT. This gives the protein CASARDRGVFATNEKLFF. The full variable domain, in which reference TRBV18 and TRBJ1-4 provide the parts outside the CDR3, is NAGVMQNPRHLVRRRGQEARLRCSPMKGHSHVYWYRQLPEEGLKFMVYLQKENIIDESGMPKERFSAEFPKEGPSILRIQQVVRGDSAAYFCASARDRGVFATNEKLFFGSGTQLSVL.

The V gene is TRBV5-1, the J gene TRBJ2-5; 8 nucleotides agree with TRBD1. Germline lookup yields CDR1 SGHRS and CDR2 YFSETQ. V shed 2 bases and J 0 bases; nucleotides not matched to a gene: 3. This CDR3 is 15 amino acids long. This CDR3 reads CASSFGQGNQETQYF. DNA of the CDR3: TGCGCCAGCAGCTTTGGACAGGGCAACCAAGAGACCCAGTACTTC.